This T cell receptor beta chain was captured by sequencing in a study of identical twins. Addition of a universal primer site occurred through template switching, and cDNA carried unique molecular identifiers. Using its own MiXCR run on the 5' RACE reads, TCRdb lists one record per CDR3 protein. The sample has 200,000 to 250,000 distinct CDR3 sequences, 5.5% to 8% seen once. Notes on the study in general: Where out-of-frame alpha sequences were twin-shared, they showed excess low generation probability. Invariant MAIT and iNKT cells may have partly biased zero-insertion analyses.

CDR3 length equals 15 residues. Germline CDR1 is LGHNA and CDR2 is YNFKEQ. About this clonotype itself: Its cognate antigen is unknown. A much larger clone is a single base away; this may be a read error.

These sequences were also reported in another study, on yellow fever vaccine responses in identical twins.

Source material: memory (CD45RO+) T cells sorted from blood. This chain joins TRBV4-2 and TRBJ2-3; a weak D match, TRBD2 (5 bases). This TCR was sampled from a woman between 18 and 29 years old in good health. The CDR3 sequence: CASSQVEGHTDTQNF. In nucleotides, the CDR3 is TGTGCCAGCAGCCAAGTCGAGGGTCACACAGATACGCAGAATTTT.